This paragraph covers one TCR beta chain sequence. Its antigen is still unknown. The entry originates in a study of cytomegalovirus exposure and HLA in healthy donors. Findings and limits, study-wide: According to a later analysis, TCR clusters from the first cohort tended to co-occur in the 120 or so validation repertoires. Reports described diagnosis of cytomegalovirus status by the classifier as highly specific and sensitive.

Germline CDR1 is SGDLS and CDR2 is YYNGEE. The length of the CDR3 is 14 residues. V shed 1 base and J shed 1 base, with 8 bases lying between them. Clones were read by immunoSEQ multiplex PCR, and TCRdb kept only the in-frame ones, dropping some. The sample yields approximately 170,000 clones, 85% seen once. The chain combines TRBV9 with TRBJ1-1; no firm D call. Material for sequencing was PBMCs. The clonotype originates from a man younger than 45 in good health and CMV-seropositive. CDR3 bases: TGTGCCAGCAGCGTAAGAGGGCCGAACACTGAAGCTTTCTTT. As protein: CASSVRGPNTEAFF.